The clone carrying this T cell receptor beta chain occurred once. Sequencing was performed with immunoSEQ multiplex PCR; in TCRdb, only in-frame clones are kept and a portion is missing. The data show about 250,000 clones, around 81% seen once. V dropped 0 bases and J dropped 9; count of bases not matched to a gene: 15. The CDR3 runs to 17 residues. The germline gives CDR1 KGHSH, CDR2 LQKENI. The sample belongs to a study of blood T cell repertoires in COVID-19. Study-level information: COVID-19 samples, acute and convalescent, were from the United States, Italy and Spain. Nucleic acid was either cDNA or gDNA, and it came from T cells, B-cell-depleted T cells, or PBMCs.

The study recruited people aged about 18 to 89 years across 24 US areas. The gene calls are TRBV18 and TRBJ2-7, with 9 nucleotides matching TRBD1. This sequence was found in a man aged 50 to 59 who had recovered from COVID-19. The sequenced sample was PBMCs or T cells enriched from blood (not recorded which). CDR3 DNA sequence: TGTGCCAGCTCACCACCGAATAGCGGACAGGGGAATGTAGTGCAGTACTTC. Translating gives CASSPPNSGQGNVVQYF.